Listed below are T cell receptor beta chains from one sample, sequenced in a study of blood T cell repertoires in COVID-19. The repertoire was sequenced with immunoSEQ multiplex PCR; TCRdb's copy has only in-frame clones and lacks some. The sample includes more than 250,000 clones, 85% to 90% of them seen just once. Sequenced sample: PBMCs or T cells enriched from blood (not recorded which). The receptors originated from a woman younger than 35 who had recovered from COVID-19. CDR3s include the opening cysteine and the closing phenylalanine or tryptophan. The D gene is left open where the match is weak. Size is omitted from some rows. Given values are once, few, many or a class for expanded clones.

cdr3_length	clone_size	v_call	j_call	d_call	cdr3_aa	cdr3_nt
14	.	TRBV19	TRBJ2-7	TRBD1	CASSIGTGDYEQYF	TGTGCCAGTAGTATTGGGACAGGAGACTACGAGCAGTACTTC
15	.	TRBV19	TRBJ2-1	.	CASSLDPSSYNEQFF	TGTGCCAGTAGTCTAGATCCCAGCTCCTACAATGAGCAGTTCTTC
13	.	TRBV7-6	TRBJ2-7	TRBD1	CASSFRTGNEQYF	TGTGCCAGCAGCTTTCGGACAGGGAACGAGCAGTACTTC
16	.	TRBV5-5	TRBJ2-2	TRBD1	CASSFTQGANTGELFF	TGTGCCAGCAGCTTTACACAGGGGGCTAACACCGGGGAGCTGTTTTTT
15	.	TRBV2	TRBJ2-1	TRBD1	CASSYDRVSYNEQFF	TGTGCCAGCAGTTACGACAGGGTGTCCTACAATGAGCAGTTCTTC
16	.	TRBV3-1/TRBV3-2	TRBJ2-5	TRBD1	CASSQVGQGARETQYF	TGTGCCAGCAGCCAGGTGGGACAGGGGGCGCGAGAGACCCAGTACTTC
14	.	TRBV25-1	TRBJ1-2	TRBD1	CASREPGTGWGYTF	TGTGCCAGCAGGGAACCAGGGACAGGGTGGGGCTACACCTTC
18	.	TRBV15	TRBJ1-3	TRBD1	CATSRELDRRGLGNTIYF	TGTGCCACCAGCAGAGAATTGGACCGTAGGGGGCTCGGGAACACCATATATTTT
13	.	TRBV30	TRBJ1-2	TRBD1	CAWSRDRDYGYTF	TGTGCCTGGAGCCGAGACAGGGACTATGGCTACACCTTC
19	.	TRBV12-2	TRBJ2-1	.	CASRLLARGCCGSYNEQFF	TGTGCAAGTCGCTTACTCGCCCGCGGGTGCTGCGGCTCCTACAATGAGCAGTTCTTC
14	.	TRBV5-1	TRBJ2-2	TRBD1	CASSRGQGSGELFF	TGCGCCAGCAGCCGGGGACAGGGGTCCGGGGAGCTGTTTTTT
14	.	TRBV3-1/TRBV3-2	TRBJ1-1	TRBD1	CASSLGTANTEAFF	TGTGCCAGCAGCCTCGGGACAGCGAACACTGAAGCTTTCTTT
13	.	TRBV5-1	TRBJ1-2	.	CASSMTANYGYTF	TGCGCCAGCAGCATGACAGCTAACTATGGCTACACCTTC
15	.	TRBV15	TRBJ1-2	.	CATSSLGSSNYGYTF	TGTGCCACCAGCTCCCTAGGGAGCTCTAACTATGGCTACACCTTC
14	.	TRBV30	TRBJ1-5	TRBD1	CAWDTGANNQPQHF	TGTGCCTGGGACACAGGGGCGAACAATCAGCCCCAGCATTTT
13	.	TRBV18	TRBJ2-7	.	CASSPPSKYEQYF	TGTGCCAGCTCACCACCGTCTAAGTACGAGCAGTACTTC
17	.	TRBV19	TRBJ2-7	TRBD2	CASSIGLAGGLSYEQYF	TGTGCCAGTAGTATAGGTCTAGCGGGAGGCCTCTCCTACGAGCAGTACTTC
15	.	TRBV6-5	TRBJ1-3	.	CASSYDDSAGNTIYF	TGTGCCAGCAGTTACGACGACAGCGCTGGAAACACCATATATTTT
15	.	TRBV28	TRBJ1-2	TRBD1	CASSSGTGAPMRYTF	TGTGCCAGCAGTTCCGGGACAGGGGCCCCTATGCGATACACCTTC
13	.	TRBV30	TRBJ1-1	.	CAWSPGWNTEAFF	TGTGCCTGGAGTCCAGGCTGGAACACTGAAGCTTTCTTT
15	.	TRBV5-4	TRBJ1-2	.	CASSLGDRTIYGYTF	TGTGCCAGCAGCTTGGGTGACAGGACCATTTATGGCTACACCTTC
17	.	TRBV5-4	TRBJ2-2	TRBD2	CASSAGTSGRSTGELFF	TGTGCCAGCAGCGCCGGGACTAGCGGGAGAAGCACCGGGGAGCTGTTTTTT
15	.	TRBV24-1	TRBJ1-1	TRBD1	CATSPGGQGRTEAFF	TGTGCCACCAGTCCAGGGGGACAGGGGAGGACTGAAGCTTTCTTT
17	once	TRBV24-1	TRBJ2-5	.	CATSPGGGGSLSETQYF	TGTGCCACCAGCCCTGGGGGGGGCGGTAGTTTGTCAGAGACCCAGTACTTC
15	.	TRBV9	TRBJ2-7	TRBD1	CASSVGQDLPYEQYF	TGTGCCAGCAGCGTCGGACAGGATTTACCCTACGAGCAGTACTTC
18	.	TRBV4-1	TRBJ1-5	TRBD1	CASSTSGTGGAGGQPQHF	TGCGCCAGCAGCACTTCCGGGACAGGGGGCGCGGGGGGTCAGCCCCAGCATTTT
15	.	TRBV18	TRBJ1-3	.	CASSPPQPSGNTIYF	TGTGCCAGCTCACCACCACAACCTTCTGGAAACACCATATATTTT
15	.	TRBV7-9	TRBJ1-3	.	CASSPRGHGGNTIYF	TGTGCCAGCAGCCCAAGAGGGCATGGAGGAAACACCATATATTTT
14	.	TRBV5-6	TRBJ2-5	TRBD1	CASSLDRVQETQYF	TGTGCCAGCAGCCTAGACAGGGTCCAAGAGACCCAGTACTTC
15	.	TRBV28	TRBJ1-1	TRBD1	CASRPGQGFNTEAFF	TGTGCCAGCAGACCCGGACAGGGCTTTAACACTGAAGCTTTCTTT
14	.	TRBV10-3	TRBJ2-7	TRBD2	CAISESGERYEQYF	TGTGCCATCAGTGAGAGCGGGGAACGCTACGAGCAGTACTTC
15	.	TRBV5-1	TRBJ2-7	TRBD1	CASSSDRGLSYEQYF	TGCGCCAGCAGCTCCGACAGGGGGCTCTCCTACGAGCAGTACTTC
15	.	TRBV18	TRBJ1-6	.	CASSLGSGYNSPLHF	TGTGCCAGCTCACTCGGGAGCGGCTATAATTCACCCCTCCACTTT
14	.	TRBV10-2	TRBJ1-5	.	CASSEIPGGKPQHF	TGCGCCAGCAGTGAGATCCCTGGGGGGAAGCCCCAGCATTTT
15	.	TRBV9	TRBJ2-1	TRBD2	CASSDTSGVVGEQFF	TGTGCCAGCAGCGATACTAGCGGGGTGGTGGGGGAGCAGTTCTTC
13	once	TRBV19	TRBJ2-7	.	CASSSVPAYEQYF	TGTGCCAGTAGTTCGGTCCCCGCCTACGAGCAGTACTTC
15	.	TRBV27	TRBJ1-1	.	CASSLRPYEDTEAFF	TGTGCCAGCAGTTTGAGGCCCTATGAGGACACTGAAGCTTTCTTT
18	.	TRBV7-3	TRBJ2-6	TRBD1	CASSSRLGQGSGANVLTF	TGTGCCAGCAGCTCCCGGTTGGGACAGGGTTCTGGGGCCAACGTCCTGACTTTC
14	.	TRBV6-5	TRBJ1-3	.	CASRLTGSGNTIYF	TGTGCCAGCAGGCTAACAGGGTCTGGAAACACCATATATTTT
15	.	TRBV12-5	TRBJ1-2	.	CASGFPQREGYGYTF	TGTGCTAGTGGTTTCCCCCAAAGGGAGGGCTATGGCTACACCTTC
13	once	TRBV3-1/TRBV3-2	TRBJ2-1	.	CASTRGRSNEQFF	TGTGCCAGCACGCGGGGGCGATCCAATGAGCAGTTCTTC
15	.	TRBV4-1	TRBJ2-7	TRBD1	CASSQGRDRDYEQYF	TGCGCCAGCAGCCAAGGGCGGGACAGGGACTACGAGCAGTACTTC
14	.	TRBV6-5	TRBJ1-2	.	CASSYTGSNYGYTF	TGTGCCAGCAGTTACACGGGATCCAACTATGGCTACACCTTC
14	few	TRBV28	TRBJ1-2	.	CASSLERDFGGYTF	.
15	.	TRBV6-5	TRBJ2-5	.	CASSPKGGGRETQYF	TGTGCCAGCAGCCCGAAGGGAGGGGGGAGGGAGACCCAGTACTTC
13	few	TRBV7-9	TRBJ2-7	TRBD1	CASIPPGGPEQYF	TGTGCCAGCATCCCGCCAGGGGGACCTGAGCAGTACTTC
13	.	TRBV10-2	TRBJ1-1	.	CASRVTENTEAFF	TGCGCCAGCAGGGTCACAGAGAACACTGAAGCTTTCTTT
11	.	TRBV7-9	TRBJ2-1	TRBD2	CASSFGLAGFF	TGTGCCAGCAGCTTCGGACTAGCGGGGTTCTTC
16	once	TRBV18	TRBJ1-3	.	CASSPLGLTPGNTIYF	TGTGCCAGCTCACCCTTGGGGCTAACTCCTGGAAACACCATATATTTT
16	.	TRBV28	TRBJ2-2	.	CASSLFRVVVPGELFF	TGTGCCAGCAGTTTGTTTCGAGTAGTAGTCCCCGGGGAGCTGTTTTTT
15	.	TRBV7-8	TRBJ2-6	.	CASSLGGPGANVLTF	TGTGCCAGCAGCTTAGGAGGGCCCGGGGCCAACGTCCTGACTTTC
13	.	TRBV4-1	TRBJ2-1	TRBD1	CASRRTGVSEQFF	TGCGCCAGCAGACGGACAGGGGTTAGTGAGCAGTTCTTC
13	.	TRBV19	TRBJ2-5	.	CASRPRGWETQYF	TGTGCCAGTAGGCCCAGGGGTTGGGAGACCCAGTACTTC